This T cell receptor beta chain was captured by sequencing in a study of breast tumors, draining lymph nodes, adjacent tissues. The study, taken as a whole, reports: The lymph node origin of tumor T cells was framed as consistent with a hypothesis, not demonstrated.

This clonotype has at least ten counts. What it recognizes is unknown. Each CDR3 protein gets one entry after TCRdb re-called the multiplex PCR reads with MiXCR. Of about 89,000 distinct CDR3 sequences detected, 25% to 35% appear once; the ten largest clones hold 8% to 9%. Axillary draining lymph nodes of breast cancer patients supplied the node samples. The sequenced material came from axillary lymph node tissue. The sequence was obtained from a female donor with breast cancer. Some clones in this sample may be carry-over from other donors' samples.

The CDR3 region is CASSPTLGDRGGYTF. CDR3 sequence (DNA): TGTGCCAGCTCTCCAACCCTCGGGGACAGGGGAGGCTACACCTTC. J is TRBJ1-2 and V is TRBV18, with 10 bases lining up with TRBD1. V gave up 6 bases and J gave up 8 bases; unmatched junction bases: 12. The CDR3 is made up of 15 amino acids. Germline V gene data show CDR1 as KGHSH and CDR2 as LQKENI.